Each of the 28 T cell receptor beta chains below was sequenced from the same sample in a study of cytomegalovirus exposure and HLA in healthy donors. The PCR employed 60 Vbeta primers together with 13 Jbeta primers. Data came from immunoSEQ multiplex PCR; TCRdb stores just in-frame clones and leaves some out. The table has roughly 180,000 clones, approximately 85% seen once; the top ten hold almost 9.5%. The sequenced sample was PBMCs. The receptors were sampled from a man aged 18 to 30 in good health and CMV-seropositive.

This clone was recorded once. V usage is TRBV11-2 and J usage is TRBJ2-7; a possible D gene is TRBD1 (6 bases). Between the trimmed V and J ends, which lost 1 base and 9 bases, there was a span of 13 bases. The CDR3 totals 13 residues. Germline V gives CDR1 SGHAT, CDR2 FQNNGV. The CDR3 loop is CASSLGQEGGQYF. CDR3 DNA sequence: TGTGCCAGCAGCTTAGGGCAGGAAGGGGGGCAGTACTTC.

This clone was detected only a few times. The rearrangement uses TRBV5-6 and TRBJ2-7; 7 positions match TRBD2. Germline loops: CDR1 SGHDT, CDR2 YYEEEE. V gave up 4 bases and J gave up 7 bases; unmatched junction bases: 8. This CDR3 region has 13 residues. The DNA of the CDR3 is TGTGCCAGCAGCCCCGAGGGAGGGTCGGAGCAGTACTTC. Translating gives CASSPEGGSEQYF.

This rearrangement joins TRBV7-6 to TRBJ2-1, with D perhaps TRBD2 (6 bases). CDR1 and CDR2 from the germline V gene are SGHVS and FNYEAQ. V was pared by 2 bases and J by 7 bases, with 15 bases between. There are 15 residues in the CDR3. The CDR3 DNA reads as TGTGCCAGCAGCTTACGATCTGGGGGGAGGAATGAGCAGTTCTTC. Its translation: CASSLRSGGRNEQFF.

The rearrangement joins TRBV5-4 to TRBJ2-3, with D maybe TRBD1 (6 bases). This CDR3 is built from 17 residues. CDR1 is SGHNT and CDR2 is YYREEE in the germline V gene (reference sequence). Trimming left V 1 base short and J 6 bases short, with 21 bases between. For the CDR3, the DNA is TGTGCCAGCAGCTTGATTAGGGGGAGTAGGTTAAGGGATACGCAGTATTTT. This gives the protein CASSLIRGSRLRDTQYF.

V usage is TRBV7-9 and J usage is TRBJ2-7, with 10 bases fitting TRBD1. The trim removed 5 bases at V and 1 base at J, leaving 11 bases unmatched. There are 17 residues in the CDR3. Germline assignment: CDR1 SEHNR and CDR2 FQNEAQ (reference sequence). In nucleotides, the CDR3 is TGTGCCAGCAGCCCCAGGCCGGGACAGGGGTTTTCCTACGAGCAGTACTTC. It translates to CASSPRPGQGFSYEQYF.

This clone was counted only a few times. This rearrangement joins TRBV6-5 to TRBJ1-4, with 8 nucleotides matching TRBD1. With V trimmed by 6 bases and J by 7 bases, 10 bases remained unmatched. The CDR3 length is 15 residues. CDR1 is MNHEY, CDR2 SVGAGI, per germline. DNA for the CDR3: TGTGCCAGCAGACGACAGGGGCTTGATGGTGAAAAACTGTTTTTT. Its translation is CASRRQGLDGEKLFF.

This chain connects TRBV9 to TRBJ1-1, with 7 bases that match TRBD1. The CDR3 loop spans 15 amino acids. The ends lost 0 bases at V and 5 bases at J; junction bases unmatched: 7. CDR1 and CDR2 from the germline V gene are SGDLS and YYNGEE. Here the CDR3 DNA reads TGTGCCAGCAGCGTAGGGGGGACAGAGAGGACTGAAGCTTTCTTT. It codes for CASSVGGTERTEAFF.

This rearrangement joins TRBV9 to TRBJ1-6, with a tentative D call TRBD1 (6 bases). CDR1 is SGDLS, CDR2 YYNGEE, per germline. CDR3 length: 14 residues. The germline V and J ends were trimmed by 0 bases and 7 bases, with 8 bases remaining between them. The chain's CDR3 is CASSVGTANSPLHF. The CDR3 bases are TGTGCCAGCAGCGTAGGGACAGCAAATTCACCCCTCCACTTT.

The chain joins TRBV5-4 to TRBJ2-3; D is unclear. From germline, CDR1 is SGHNT and CDR2 YYREEE (reference sequence). The V and J ends lost 0 bases and 5 bases respectively, with 7 bases between them. The CDR3 spans 13 residues. The chain's CDR3 is CASSLALEDTQYF. Here the CDR3 DNA reads TGTGCCAGCAGCTTGGCCTTAGAAGATACGCAGTATTTT.

J is TRBJ2-7 and V is TRBV29-1; 7 nucleotides align to TRBD1. J gave up 4 bases and V 6 bases, and 9 bases lay outside the gene matches. From germline, CDR1 is SQVTM and CDR2 ANQGSEA. The CDR3 length is 13 residues. The CDR3 DNA sequence: TGCAGCGTCAGAGCGGAGACAGGGTACGAGCAGTACTTC. Translated, it gives CSVRAETGYEQYF.

This clone was counted once. The V call is TRBV30, the J call TRBJ2-7, with a possible D match to TRBD1 (6 bases). V shed 0 bases and J shed 2 bases, with 14 bases lying between them. Germline V lookup: CDR1 GTSNPN, CDR2 SVGIG (reference sequence). The CDR3 runs to 15 residues. The CDR3, as DNA: TGTGCCTGGAGTGTGGGGGCTCGGTCCCCCTACGAGCAGTACTTC. Translated: CAWSVGARSPYEQYF.

The chain joins TRBV5-5 to TRBJ1-5; D unclear. V lost 4 bases and J 4 bases, leaving 12 bases between the germline ends. Per the germline V gene, CDR1 is SGHKS and CDR2 is YYEKEE (reference sequence). The CDR3 runs 14 residues. CDR3 region: CASSEAGGNQPQHF. Here the CDR3 DNA reads TGTGCCAGCAGCGAGGCGGGAGGGAATCAGCCCCAGCATTTT.

This clone was found once. The chain combines TRBV29-1 with TRBJ2-1; the D gene is possibly TRBD1 (5 bases). CDR3 length: 14 residues. Trimming stripped 4 bases from V and 4 bases from J, with 14 bases between. Germline-derived CDR1 and CDR2 are SQVTM and ANQGSEA. CDR3 residues: CSVARGGFYNEQFF. The CDR3 coding sequence is TGCAGCGTTGCTAGGGGCGGATTTTACAATGAGCAGTTCTTC.

In this sample, this clone turned up once. J is TRBJ2-7 and V is TRBV10-3; 9 bases fit TRBD1. Germline trimming cut 6 bases from V and 4 bases from J; bases unmatched to any gene: 7. The CDR3 runs to 14 residues. The V gene's germline CDR1 is ENHRY and CDR2 SYGVKD. The CDR3 DNA follows: TGTGCCATCAGAGGAACGGGACAGGGTTACGAGCAGTACTTC. This gives the protein CAIRGTGQGYEQYF.

The chain combines TRBV11-3 with TRBJ2-1; weak D call: TRBD2 (6 bases). The V end lost 3 bases, the J end lost 7 bases, and 10 bases lay between the germline ends. The CDR3 covers 13 residues. Looked up from germline, CDR1 is SGHNT and CDR2 is YENEEA. The CDR3 DNA sequence: TGTGCCAGCAGCTTTGGGACTTCTAATGAGCAGTTCTTC. Its protein is CASSFGTSNEQFF.

The rearrangement links TRBV27 to TRBJ1-2; D uncertain. The germline gives CDR1 MNHEY, CDR2 SMNVEV (reference sequence). The length of the CDR3 is 13 residues. V was trimmed by 0 bases and J by 4 bases, leaving 6 bases between them. The CDR3 protein is CASSLSRFYGYTF. For the CDR3, the DNA is TGTGCCAGCAGTTTATCCAGATTCTATGGCTACACCTTC.

The rearrangement links TRBV7-6 to TRBJ2-7; D is possibly TRBD2 (7 bases). V lost 2 bases and J 6 bases, leaving 11 bases between the germline ends. The CDR3 runs to 13 residues. The germline gives CDR1 SGHVS, CDR2 FNYEAQ. CDR3 region: CASSLKGGGEQYF. Written as DNA, the CDR3 is TGTGCCAGCAGCTTAAAGGGGGGGGGCGAGCAGTACTTC. Full variable domain (missing parts from reference TRBV7-6 and TRBJ2-7): GAGVSQSPRYKVTKRGQDVALRCDPISGHVSLYWYRQALGQGPEFLTYFNYEAQQDKSGLPNDRFSAERPEGSISTLTIQRTEQRDSAMYRCASSLKGGGEQYFGPGTRLTVT.

This clone has more than one count but fewer than ten. The V gene is TRBV5-4, the J gene TRBJ1-2; D is perhaps TRBD1 (6 bases). CDR1 and CDR2 (germline): SGHNT, YYREEE (reference sequence). Trimming shortened V by 4 bases and J by 3 bases, and 16 bases separated the two germline ends. The CDR3 loop spans 15 amino acids. CDR3 region: CASSTPWGGDYGYTF. DNA of the CDR3: TGTGCCAGCAGCACTCCTTGGGGGGGCGACTATGGCTACACCTTC. Variable domain in full (rest from reference TRBV5-4 and TRBJ1-2): ETGVTQSPTHLIKTRGQQVTLRCSSQSGHNTVSWYQQALGQGPQFIFQYYREEENGRGNFPPRFSGLQFPNYSSELNVNALELDDSALYLCASSTPWGGDYGYTFGSGTRLTVV.

The chain employs TRBV29-1 and TRBJ2-3, with a possible D match to TRBD1 (5 bases). There are 13 residues in the CDR3. The V end was cut by 4 bases, the J end by 1 base, with 9 bases between. Germline-derived CDR1 and CDR2 are SQVTM and ANQGSEA. CDR3 protein: CSVGQRGTDTQYF. For the CDR3, the DNA is TGCAGCGTTGGACAGAGAGGCACAGATACGCAGTATTTT.

This chain joins TRBV4-1 and TRBJ2-3; 7 bases are a match to TRBD1. Trimming at V came to 4 bases and at J to 0 bases, leaving 4 bases not matched to a gene. Germline values: CDR1 MGHRA, CDR2 YSYEKL. The CDR3 spans 15 residues. The CDR3 sequence is CASSRGQESTDTQYF. CDR3 DNA sequence: TGCGCCAGCAGCCGTGGACAGGAAAGCACAGATACGCAGTATTTT.

This clone was detected once. V is TRBV7-2 and J is TRBJ2-5; possible D gene TRBD2, 6 bases. V lost 6 bases and J lost 4, with 9 bases in between. The CDR3 is made up of 12 amino acids. Germline V lookup: CDR1 SGHTA, CDR2 FQGNSA. CDR3 loop: CASRGGVETQYF. Here the CDR3 DNA reads TGTGCCAGCAGGGGGGGTGTAGAGACCCAGTACTTC.

This chain uses TRBV9 with TRBJ2-5; the match to TRBD1 covers 7 bases. Trimming at V came to 0 bases and at J to 4 bases, leaving 6 bases not matched to a gene. CDR1 is SGDLS, CDR2 YYNGEE, per germline. The CDR3 is 15 amino acids. This chain's CDR3 is CASSVGGGLGETQYF. The DNA of the CDR3 is TGTGCCAGCAGCGTAGGAGGGGGCCTGGGAGAGACCCAGTACTTC.

The CDR3 region has the DNA TGCGCCAGCAGCTCGGGACCGGGACAGGCCTACGAGCAGTACTTC. This codes for CASSSGPGQAYEQYF. The V call is TRBV5-1, the J call TRBJ2-7, with 8 positions matching TRBD1. The CDR3 covers 15 residues. CDR1 is SGHRS, CDR2 YFSETQ, per germline. V gave up 3 bases and J gave up 2 bases; unmatched junction bases: 7.

The count of this clone is one. The chain links TRBV6-5 to TRBJ2-5; TRBD2 matches at 7 bases. The DNA matches TRBJ2-7 better at its end, which makes the J call doubtful. The V gene's germline CDR1 is MNHEY and CDR2 SVGAGI. The CDR3 extends over 15 amino acids. For the CDR3, the DNA is TGTGCCAGCTATCCTAGTCCGGGACTATCCTACGAGCAGTACTTC. This sequence encodes CASYPSPGLSYEQYF.

This CDR3 reads CASSQEAGADTQYF. The CDR3 bases are TGCGCCAGCAGCCAGGAAGCGGGGGCAGATACGCAGTATTTT. This chain uses TRBV4-3 with TRBJ2-3, with 8 bases matching TRBD2. The V and J ends lost 3 bases and 4 bases, in that order; junction bases with no gene match: 3. The CDR3 loop spans 14 amino acids. The germline V gene encodes CDR1 LGHNA and CDR2 YSLEER.

CDR3 residues: CASSSIRTAVYEQYF. Written as DNA, the CDR3 is TGTGCCAGCAGTTCCATACGGACAGCTGTCTACGAGCAGTACTTC. This chain uses TRBV6-5 with TRBJ2-7, with a possible D match to TRBD1 (6 bases). CDR1 MNHEY and CDR2 SVGAGI come from the germline V gene. V lost 4 bases and J lost 3, with 16 bases in between. This CDR3 comprises 15 residues.

In nucleotides, the CDR3 is TGTGCCAGCAGCTCAGGCAGGATTGGCCACTACGAGCAGTACTTC. The encoded protein is CASSSGRIGHYEQYF. The chain recombines TRBV5-4 with TRBJ2-7; no reliable D call. The CDR3 sequence is 15 residues long. Looked up from germline, CDR1 is SGHNT and CDR2 is YYREEE (reference sequence). V was pared by 3 bases and J by 3 bases, with 16 bases between.

This rearrangement joins TRBV4-3 to TRBJ2-1; the match to TRBD1 covers 11 bases. V lost 0 bases, J lost 6 bases, and 13 bases stayed unmatched. The CDR3 extends over 19 amino acids. Germline V gene lookup returns CDR1 LGHNA and CDR2 YSLEER. Here the CDR3 reads CASSQDSGAGTGGTNEQFF. The DNA for the CDR3 is TGCGCCAGCAGCCAAGATTCTGGGGCAGGGACAGGGGGTACCAATGAGCAGTTCTTC.